Following are 23 T cell receptor beta chains from one sample sequenced in a study of radiation and T cells in renal cell carcinoma. Sequencing was performed with immunoSEQ multiplex PCR; in TCRdb, only in-frame clones are kept and a portion is missing. The sample lists about 25,000 clones; nearly 60% were seen once. Treatment here: treatment-naive control, cytoreductive nephrectomy. The material was tumor tissue, obtained from a patient whose treatment was nephrectomy without radiotherapy. The receptors come from a man aged 35-49 years with renal cell carcinoma.

The V call is TRBV2, the J call TRBJ2-2, with D tentatively TRBD1 (5 bases). Germline values: CDR1 SNHLY, CDR2 FYNNEI. Trimming cost V 6 bases and J 0 bases, with 8 bases left between them. CDR3 length: 14 amino acids. The CDR3 DNA is TGTGCCAGCAGGGTCAGGGCGAACACCGGGGAGCTGTTTTTT. Translation: CASRVRANTGELFF.

The chain uses TRBV7-9 and TRBJ2-1; D ambiguous. There are 12 residues in the CDR3. Trimming shortened V by 1 base and J by 3 bases, and 1 base separated the two germline ends. Germline V gene lookup returns CDR1 SEHNR and CDR2 FQNEAQ (reference sequence). For the CDR3, the DNA is TGTGCCAGCAGCTTAGGCTACAATGAGCAGTTCTTC. This codes for CASSLGYNEQFF.

CDR3 DNA sequence: TGTGCCAGCAGTTCCCGACAGAGCACAGATACGCAGTATTTT. It is translated as CASSSRQSTDTQYF. The chain uses TRBV5-4 and TRBJ2-3; D might be TRBD1 (5 bases). V shed 5 bases and J shed 0 bases, with 10 bases lying between them. The CDR3 has 14 residues. Germline V gene data show CDR1 as SGHNT and CDR2 as YYREEE (reference sequence). The complete variable domain, with remaining parts taken from reference TRBV5-4 and TRBJ2-3, reads ETGVTQSPTHLIKTRGQQVTLRCSSQSGHNTVSWYQQALGQGPQFIFQYYREEENGRGNFPPRFSGLQFPNYSSELNVNALELDDSALYLCASSSRQSTDTQYFGPGTRLTVL.

This clone was observed a handful of times. The chain employs TRBV7-9 and TRBJ2-1; no definite D call. From germline, CDR1 is SEHNR and CDR2 FQNEAQ (reference sequence). V was shortened by 2 bases and J by 7 bases, with 3 bases between the two germline ends. The CDR3 length is 11 residues. This CDR3 reads CASSLKNEQFF. For the CDR3, the DNA is TGTGCCAGCAGCTTAAAAAATGAGCAGTTCTTC.

V is TRBV2 and J is TRBJ1-3; maybe TRBD1 (5 bases). V lost 1 base and J lost 4, with 8 bases in between. This CDR3 has 14 residues. In germline, CDR1 is SNHLY, CDR2 FYNNEI. The CDR3 here is CASSEEAGGNTIYF. Written as DNA, the CDR3 is TGTGCCAGCAGTGAAGAGGCAGGGGGAAACACCATATATTTT.

This clone showed up just once. The chain has TRBV5-1 and TRBJ2-3, with 8 positions matching TRBD2. Germline V gene sequence: CDR1 SGHRS, CDR2 YFSETQ. With V trimmed by 2 bases and J by 1 base, 9 bases remained unmatched. CDR3 size: 17 residues. The CDR3 coding sequence is TGCGCCAGCAGCTTTTCTACTACACTAGCGGGCACAGATACGCAGTATTTT. Its protein is CASSFSTTLAGTDTQYF.

The chain joins TRBV5-6 to TRBJ2-6; TRBD1 is a possible D gene (6 bases). The CDR3 extends over 16 amino acids. CDR1 and CDR2 from the germline V gene are SGHDT and YYEEEE. The V end was cut by 4 bases, the J end by 0 bases, with 11 bases between. The CDR3 DNA reads TGTGCCAGCAGCCCCGGGACACCCTCTGGGGCCAACGTCCTGACTTTC. Its translation is CASSPGTPSGANVLTF.

V and J are TRBV7-2 and TRBJ2-2; D remains ambiguous. The CDR3 totals 14 residues. The ends were cut back, 8 bases at V and 3 bases at J, with 13 bases in the middle. Germline lookup yields CDR1 SGHTA and CDR2 FQGNSA. Written as DNA, the CDR3 is TGTGCCAGCCGCTCCGTACTTCACACCGGGGAGCTGTTTTTT. Its protein is CASRSVLHTGELFF.

This chain uses TRBV30 with TRBJ1-1; D gene uncertain. From germline, CDR1 is GTSNPN and CDR2 SVGIG (reference sequence). Trimming took 1 base from V and 5 from J, leaving 14 bases between them. The CDR3 is 14 amino acids. CDR3: CAWSGLGYSTEAFF. The CDR3, as DNA: TGTGCCTGGAGTGGACTCGGATACTCTACTGAAGCTTTCTTT. The full variable domain, its missing parts supplied by reference TRBV30 and TRBJ1-1, is SQTIHQWPATLVQPVGSPLSLECTVEGTSNPNLYWYRQAAGRGLQLLFYSVGIGQISSEVPQNLSASRPQDRQFILSSKKLLLSDSGFYLCAWSGLGYSTEAFFGQGTRLTVV.

The J gene is TRBJ1-1, the V gene TRBV19; TRBD1 matches at 7 bases. CDR3 length: 13 amino acids. With V trimmed by 5 bases and J by 4 bases, 4 bases remained unmatched. Germline lookup yields CDR1 LNHDA and CDR2 SQIVND (reference sequence). The CDR3 nucleotides are TGTGCCAGTAGTCCCTACAGGGGCACTGAAGCTTTCTTT. Protein: CASSPYRGTEAFF.

The rearrangement links TRBV30 to TRBJ1-6; no firm D call. Per germline, CDR1 GTSNPN and CDR2 SVGIG (reference sequence). CDR3 length: 14 amino acids. V lost 4 bases and J lost 5, with 12 bases in between. CDR3 coding DNA: TGTGCCTGGACCTCGTCAAGACATAATTCACCCCTCCACTTT. It translates to CAWTSSRHNSPLHF.

As concerns this clone: Compared with germline, one end of the junction differs, possibly owing to a read error. The gene calls are TRBV4-2 and TRBJ2-7, with 13 bases identical to TRBD2. The CDR3 sequence is 14 residues long. Per the germline V gene, CDR1 is LGHNA and CDR2 is YNFKEQ. The CDR3 sequence is CASGQGLAGVEQYF. CDR3 nucleotides: TGTGCCAGCGGCCAAGGACTAGCGGGAGTCGAGCAGTACTTC.

The chain couples TRBV6-9 to TRBJ1-3; D is unresolved. Per the germline V gene, CDR1 is MNHGY and CDR2 is SVAAGI. This CDR3 is built from 16 residues. V was cut by 3 bases and J by 5 bases, with 17 bases left in between. The CDR3 spells CASSYRPLLLRNTIYF. CDR3 coding DNA: TGTGCCAGCAGTTACCGGCCTCTTTTGCTGAGAAACACCATATATTTT.

This chain uses TRBV7-6 with TRBJ1-4; 9 bases align to TRBD1. The CDR3 runs 18 residues. CDR1 SGHVS and CDR2 FNYEAQ come from the germline V gene. Trimming cost V 0 bases and J 6 bases; bases outside gene matches: 11. CDR3 DNA: TGTGCCAGCAGCTTAGCGGCGTCTCTTCGGGACAGGGATGAAAAACTGTTTTTT. Its translation: CASSLAASLRDRDEKLFF.

The chain has TRBV28 and TRBJ1-2, with 7 bases aligning to TRBD1. J was trimmed by 4 bases and V by 4 bases; bases with no gene match: 12. The CDR3 is 16 residues long. In germline, CDR1 is MDHEN, CDR2 SYDVKM. CDR3 sequence: CASSSLRGKEGYGYTF. The CDR3, as DNA: TGTGCCAGCAGTTCCCTCAGGGGGAAGGAGGGCTATGGCTACACCTTC.

The J gene is TRBJ1-4, the V gene TRBV13; tentative D call: TRBD1 (5 bases). V was trimmed by 4 bases and J by 7 bases, leaving 16 bases between them. CDR1 PRHDT and CDR2 FYEKMQ come from the germline V gene (reference sequence). The CDR3 is 15 residues long. In DNA, the CDR3 is TGTGCCAGCAGCTACAGGCGAGGGGAGGTTGAAAAACTGTTTTTT. It specifies CASSYRRGEVEKLFF.

The chain links TRBV5-1 to TRBJ2-1, with a tentative D call TRBD1 (5 bases). Germline V gene data show CDR1 as SGHRS and CDR2 as YFSETQ. The CDR3 sequence is 14 residues long. V was shortened by 0 bases and J by 9 bases, with 13 bases between the two germline ends. CDR3 loop: CASSLALGRGEQFF. The CDR3 bases are TGCGCCAGCAGCTTGGCATTAGGTAGGGGTGAGCAGTTCTTC. The variable domain in full, completed from reference TRBV5-1 and TRBJ2-1, reads KAGVTQTPRYLIKTRGQQVTLSCSPISGHRSVSWYQQTPGQGLQFLFEYFSETQRNKGNFPGRFSGRQFSNSRSEMNVSTLELGDSALYLCASSLALGRGEQFFGPGTRLTVL.

The chain combines TRBV29-1 with TRBJ2-1; 15 bases are a match to TRBD2. The V gene's germline CDR1 is SQVTM and CDR2 ANQGSEA. The trim removed 6 bases at V and 8 bases at J, leaving 14 bases unmatched. The CDR3 runs 17 residues. For the CDR3, the DNA is TGCAGCGTAGCGGGACTAGCGGGAGGATCAGGGCGGGATGAGCAGTTCTTC. Protein product: CSVAGLAGGSGRDEQFF.

The chain uses TRBV5-1 and TRBJ1-1; D is possibly TRBD1 (6 bases). Germline V gene lookup returns CDR1 SGHRS and CDR2 YFSETQ. The CDR3 totals 14 residues. The V end lost 3 bases, the J end lost 4 bases, and 13 bases lay between the germline ends. The CDR3 spells CASSSFGGGTEAFF. As DNA, the CDR3 is TGCGCCAGCAGCTCCTTCGGGGGCGGCACTGAAGCTTTCTTT.

This clone was recorded only once. The chain recombines TRBV6-5 with TRBJ2-5; 7 nucleotides agree with TRBD2. V was pared by 4 bases and J by 7 bases, with 12 bases of the junction left unmatched. CDR1 MNHEY and CDR2 SVGAGI come from the germline V gene. The CDR3 contains 15 residues. The CDR3 DNA follows: TGTGCCAGCAGTTCCCCGCCGGGGGGTGGTGGGACCCAGTACTTC. Protein: CASSSPPGGGGTQYF.

This clone was counted between two and nine times. The rearrangement uses TRBV2 and TRBJ1-4; 7 nucleotides line up with TRBD1. The length of the CDR3 is 14 residues. Trimming took 5 bases from V and 4 from J; bases not matched to a gene: 4. Germline values: CDR1 SNHLY, CDR2 FYNNEI. CDR3 protein: CASSRQGGNEKLFF. The CDR3 region has the DNA TGTGCCAGCAGTCGACAGGGCGGTAATGAAAAACTGTTTTTT.

This clone is categorized as medium-sized. The chain carries TRBV12-5 and TRBJ2-7, with D possibly TRBD1 on 6 matching bases. The CDR3 covers 14 residues. Trimming cost V 2 bases and J 6 bases, with 14 bases left between them. Per germline, CDR1 LGHNT and CDR2 FRNRAP. The CDR3 protein is CASGLCRGLFEQYV. The CDR3 DNA sequence: TGTGCTAGTGGTTTGTGTAGGGGGTTGTTCGAGCAGTACGTC.

This rearrangement joins TRBV11-2 to TRBJ2-7; a weak D match, TRBD2 (6 bases). The CDR3 sequence is 14 residues long. Germline V gene lookup returns CDR1 SGHAT and CDR2 FQNNGV. V gave up 3 bases and J gave up 2 bases, with 11 bases separating them. The CDR3 region has the DNA TGTGCCAGCAGCTTTGGGAGGACAACCTACGAGCAGTACTTC. Protein product: CASSFGRTTYEQYF.